The clone carrying this T cell receptor (beta chain) was counted a single time. Its antigen is currently unknown. Libraries were prepared by immunoSEQ multiplex PCR; TCRdb keeps only in-frame clonotypes and omits some of them. The repertoire holds around 180,000 clones, with more than 75% as singletons. This entry comes from a study of cytomegalovirus exposure and HLA in healthy donors. Study at large: Both the roughly 120 validation repertoires and the 666 first-cohort repertoires used the same platform, as reported by a later analysis.

General study findings and limits: Reportedly, cytomegalovirus status was diagnosed with high sensitivity and specificity. Rarity held for most TCR sequences, but there were some public TCRs that occurred in many donors.

This CDR3 contains 17 residues. Trimming left V 6 bases short and J 1 base short, with 18 bases between. CDR1 and CDR2 from the germline V gene are MGHDK and SYGVNS. The TCR originated in a woman under 30 in good health and CMV-seronegative. Sample: PBMCs. The chain recombines TRBV25-1 with TRBJ2-2; a possible D gene is TRBD1 (6 bases). The CDR3 protein is CASRPAHLTGNTGELFF. The CDR3 DNA is TGTGCCAGCAGACCCGCCCATCTGACAGGGAACACCGGGGAGCTGTTTTTT.